This T cell receptor (beta chain) derives from a study of blood T cell repertoires in COVID-19. Libraries were prepared by immunoSEQ multiplex PCR; TCRdb keeps only in-frame clonotypes and omits some of them. The sample consists of a few hundred thousand clones, around 84% of them appearing once. The V segment lost 6 bases and the J segment 3 bases; nucleotides outside the gene matches: 9. This CDR3 comprises 15 residues. Germline-derived CDR1 and CDR2 are MDHEN and SYDVKM. Specimen: peripheral blood. The source of this sequence is an elderly woman with active or convalescent COVID-19. The rearrangement joins TRBV28 to TRBJ2-3; TRBD2 agrees at 7 bases. The CDR3 is CASRDGLGRTDTQYF. The DNA of the CDR3 is TGTGCCAGCAGAGACGGACTAGGAAGGACAGATACGCAGTATTTT.